The 14 T cell receptor beta chains given below trace back to one sample, sequenced in a study of early T cells in non-severe SARS-CoV-2 infection. TCRdb used MiXCR to reprocess the 5' RACE reads, holding one entry per CDR3 protein. This repertoire shows about 48,000 distinct CDR3 sequences, around 6.4% found once; its top ten account for about 7%. Sequences were derived from whole blood, sampled at baseline. The source is an adult who was a healthcare worker with PCR-confirmed SARS-CoV-2 infection or an uninfected control (not recorded which).

The V call is TRBV6-2 or TRBV6-3, the J call TRBJ2-2, with 7 bases lining up with TRBD2. The CDR3 spans 15 residues. From germline, CDR1 is MNHEY and CDR2 SVGEGT. V trimming: 7 bases; J trimming: 5 bases; junction bases outside the gene matches: 10. This chain's CDR3 is CASIPAGVWTGELFF. CDR3 bases: TGTGCCAGCATCCCGGCGGGAGTGTGGACCGGGGAGCTGTTTTTT.

This clonotype was seen only a few times. The chain links TRBV7-9 to TRBJ1-5; tentative D call: TRBD1 (6 bases). Trimming removed 5 bases at V and 5 bases at J, with 16 bases between. This CDR3 contains 15 residues. Germline CDR1 reads SEHNR; CDR2 reads FQNEAQ (reference sequence). The CDR3 DNA is TGTGCCAGCAGCCCACAGGGCCTTCCCTATCAGCCCCAGCATTTT. This codes for CASSPQGLPYQPQHF. The complete variable domain, with remaining parts taken from reference TRBV7-9 and TRBJ1-5, reads DTGVSQNPRHKITKRGQNVTFRCDPISEHNRLYWYRQTLGQGPEFLTYFQNEAQLEKSRLLSDRFSAERPKGSFSTLEIQRTEQGDSAMYLCASSPQGLPYQPQHFGDGTRLSIL.

This clonotype was found many times. The gene calls are TRBV27 and TRBJ2-1, with TRBD1 as a possible D gene (5 bases). Germline V CDR1 and CDR2: MNHEY, SMNVEV (reference sequence). V dropped 3 bases and J dropped 3 bases, with 9 bases sitting between them. The CDR3 loop spans 14 amino acids. CDR3 sequence: CASSFRGYYNEQFF. The CDR3 coding sequence is TGTGCCAGCAGTTTTAGGGGTTACTACAATGAGCAGTTCTTC.

This clonotype was seen at least ten times. The rearrangement links TRBV15 to TRBJ2-1, with a possible D match to TRBD2 (7 bases). The CDR3 length is 15 residues. Germline V CDR1 and CDR2: LNHNV, YYDKDF (reference sequence). V was cut by 8 bases and J by 10 bases, with 24 bases left in between. CDR3 loop: CATDRGAGEGVEQFF. Written as DNA, the CDR3 is TGTGCCACCGATCGGGGGGCAGGGGAGGGAGTGGAGCAGTTCTTC.

V usage is TRBV6-1 and J usage is TRBJ1-2; D gene unclear. The CDR3 covers 13 residues. Trimming took 8 bases from V and 5 from J, leaving 15 bases between them. The germline gives CDR1 MNHNS, CDR2 SASEGT. This chain's CDR3 is CASVSWQDYGYTF. CDR3 bases: TGTGCCAGCGTTTCGTGGCAGGATTATGGCTACACCTTC.

This clonotype came up many times. The chain is built from TRBV28 and TRBJ2-1; tentatively, D is TRBD1 (7 bases). The CDR3 is 15 residues long. V dropped 6 bases and J dropped 2 bases, with 14 bases sitting between them. Germline-derived CDR1 and CDR2 are MDHEN and SYDVKM. In nucleotides, the CDR3 is TGTGCCAGCAGCTTCCAGGGGGGCACCTACAATGAGCAGTTCTTC. Its translation is CASSFQGGTYNEQFF.

CDR3 in amino acids: CSATTRAGGDDGYTF. The CDR3 nucleotides are TGCAGTGCTACGACGAGGGCAGGGGGCGACGATGGCTACACCTTC. The rearrangement uses TRBV20-1 and TRBJ1-2; the match to TRBD1 covers 8 bases. There are 15 residues in the CDR3. Germline V CDR1 and CDR2: DFQATT, SNEGSKA (reference sequence). Trimming cost V 4 bases and J 6 bases; bases outside gene matches: 13.

This chain joins TRBV3-1 and TRBJ1-5; tentative D call: TRBD1 (5 bases). Germline V CDR1 and CDR2: LGHDT, YNNKEL (reference sequence). Trimming shortened V by 1 base and J by 7 bases, and 11 bases separated the two germline ends. This CDR3 spans 14 amino acids. CDR3 loop: CASSQGGGGQPQHF. The CDR3 nucleotides are TGTGCCAGCAGCCAAGGGGGCGGGGGACAGCCCCAGCATTTT. Full variable domain (outside the CDR3, taken from reference TRBV3-1 and TRBJ1-5): DTAVSQTPKYLVTQMGNDKSIKCEQNLGHDTMYWYKQDSKKFLKIMFSYNNKELIINETVPNRFSPKSPDKAHLNLHINSLELGDSAVYFCASSQGGGGQPQHFGDGTRLSIL.

This clonotype turned up a few times. The chain combines TRBV7-6 with TRBJ2-7, with 13 nucleotides matching TRBD2. This CDR3 has 17 amino acids. Germline-derived CDR1 and CDR2 are SGHVS and FNYEAQ. The V gene end was trimmed by 3 bases and the J gene end by 2 bases; junction bases not matched to a gene: 7. The CDR3 loop reads CASSFGHTSGRAYEQYF. In nucleotides, the CDR3 is TGTGCCAGCAGCTTCGGCCACACTAGCGGGAGGGCCTACGAGCAGTACTTC.

In its sample, this clonotype ranks as medium-sized. The gene calls are TRBV12-3 or TRBV12-4 and TRBJ1-1; D remains unclear. CDR3 length: 11 amino acids. V lost 3 bases and J lost 12, with 11 bases in between. CDR3 loop: CASSFGPVTFF. DNA for the CDR3: TGTGCCAGCAGTTTCGGACCAGTGACTTTCTTT.

The V call is TRBV5-1, the J call TRBJ2-3; 13 bases align to TRBD2. Germline CDR1 is SGHRS and CDR2 is YFSETQ. V dropped 4 bases and J dropped 4; count of bases not matched to a gene: 15. This CDR3 contains 19 residues. The CDR3 spells CASSPGLAGAPRAPDTQYF. The CDR3 DNA reads as TGCGCCAGCAGCCCCGGACTAGCGGGGGCTCCCCGGGCCCCAGATACGCAGTATTTT.

The chain couples TRBV5-4 to TRBJ2-1; D is possibly TRBD1 (6 bases). Germline V lookup: CDR1 SGHNT, CDR2 YYREEE (reference sequence). V lost 0 bases and J 6 bases, leaving 13 bases between the germline ends. This CDR3 spans 15 amino acids. This CDR3 reads CASSLAGALSNEQFF. The CDR3 DNA sequence: TGTGCCAGCAGCTTGGCAGGGGCGCTAAGCAATGAGCAGTTCTTC.

Many counts were recorded for this clonotype. The chain joins TRBV20-1 to TRBJ2-2; D gene uncertain. CDR1 and CDR2 from the germline V gene are DFQATT and SNEGSKA (reference sequence). The CDR3 loop spans 15 amino acids. V lost 5 bases, J lost 3 bases, and 16 bases lay in between. The CDR3 bases are TGCAGTGCTCGACCGTTCTCCAAGGACACCGGGGAGCTGTTTTTT. Translation: CSARPFSKDTGELFF.

This clonotype was seen a handful of times. The chain is built from TRBV9 and TRBJ2-3, with D possibly matching TRBD2 (6 bases). The CDR3 loop spans 14 amino acids. V was pared by 3 bases and J by 4 bases, with 12 bases between. CDR1 SGDLS and CDR2 YYNGEE come from the germline V gene. The CDR3 reads CASSAAGSSDTQYF. CDR3 DNA sequence: TGTGCCAGCAGCGCAGCGGGTAGCTCAGATACGCAGTATTTT.